The sequence of this T cell receptor (beta chain) was determined in a study of cytomegalovirus exposure and HLA in healthy donors. The study ran its PCR with 60 Vbeta and 13 Jbeta primers. TCRdb's table, derived via immunoSEQ multiplex PCR, lists solely in-frame clones and lacks some. The sample consists of about 160,000 clones, roughly 77% of them appearing once. V lost 2 bases to trimming and J lost 7 bases, with 11 bases between them. The CDR3 is 13 amino acids. Germline CDR1 is MDHEN and CDR2 is SYDVKM. The chain carries TRBV28 and TRBJ1-1, with D maybe TRBD1 (5 bases). Sample: PBMCs. The origin of this receptor is a woman aged 50 to 60 in good health and CMV-seropositive. Written as DNA, the CDR3 is TGTGCCAGCAGTTTAGGGGCGGGAGATGAAGCTTTCTTT. It translates to CASSLGAGDEAFF.